This is a list of T cell receptor beta chains from one sample in a study of T cell changes during pregnancy in multiple sclerosis. Data came from immunoSEQ multiplex PCR; TCRdb stores just in-frame clones and leaves some out. The table includes about 64,000 clones, more than 75% detected once. This specimen was peripheral blood, taken in the second trimester of pregnancy. These TCRs come from a female donor with multiple sclerosis, enrolled in a pregnancy study. The CDR3 runs from the conserved cysteine through the conserved F or W. Each record gives: D gene, V gene, clone size, J gene, CDR3 protein, CDR3 DNA. D genes are given only for firm matches. Rows may omit the clone size; those that give it use once, few, many or a size class.

d_gene: NA
v_gene: TRBV25-1
abundance: NA
j_gene: TRBJ1-5
CDR3aa: CASSTRDISNQPQHF
CDR3nt: TGTGCCAGCAGTACCCGGGACATAAGCAATCAGCCCCAGCATTTT

d_gene: TRBD2
v_gene: TRBV29-1
abundance: NA
j_gene: TRBJ2-5
CDR3aa: CSVVGAGGPQETQYF
CDR3nt: TGCAGCGTTGTCGGGGCGGGGGGTCCCCAAGAGACCCAGTACTTC

d_gene: TRBD2
v_gene: TRBV11-3
abundance: NA
j_gene: TRBJ2-2
CDR3aa: CASSSGLAGGNTGELFF
CDR3nt: TGTGCCAGCAGCTCCGGACTAGCGGGAGGGAACACCGGGGAGCTGTTTTTT

d_gene: NA
v_gene: TRBV19
abundance: NA
j_gene: TRBJ1-2
CDR3aa: CASKPANNYGYTF
CDR3nt: TGTGCCAGTAAACCCGCGAATAACTATGGCTACACCTTC

d_gene: TRBD1
v_gene: TRBV19
abundance: NA
j_gene: TRBJ1-2
CDR3aa: CASISGQGGGHTF
CDR3nt: TGTGCCAGTATATCGGGACAGGGAGGTGGCCACACCTTC

d_gene: TRBD1
v_gene: TRBV30
abundance: NA
j_gene: TRBJ2-5
CDR3aa: CAWSVPGGETQYF
CDR3nt: TGTGCCTGGAGTGTACCAGGGGGAGAGACCCAGTACTTC

d_gene: NA
v_gene: TRBV30
abundance: NA
j_gene: TRBJ2-7
CDR3aa: CAWSVGGAYEQYF
CDR3nt: TGTGCCTGGAGTGTTGGGGGGGCATACGAGCAGTACTTC

d_gene: TRBD1
v_gene: TRBV15
abundance: NA
j_gene: TRBJ1-2
CDR3aa: CATSRLGRGQGTEADYGYTF
CDR3nt: TGTGCCACCAGCAGGCTGGGCCGGGGACAGGGGACCGAGGCCGACTATGGCTACACCTTC

d_gene: TRBD1
v_gene: TRBV19
abundance: few
j_gene: TRBJ1-5
CDR3aa: CASSQQGATQHF
CDR3nt: TGTGCCAGCTCTCAACAGGGGGCGACCCAGCATTTT

d_gene: TRBD2
v_gene: TRBV28
abundance: NA
j_gene: TRBJ2-2
CDR3aa: CASSFRPGGIGELFF
CDR3nt: TGTGCCAGCAGTTTCCGCCCGGGAGGGATCGGGGAGCTGTTTTTT

d_gene: TRBD2
v_gene: TRBV5-6
abundance: NA
j_gene: TRBJ2-5
CDR3aa: CASSSLGGNQETQYF
CDR3nt: TGTGCCAGCAGCTCCCTCGGGGGGAACCAAGAGACCCAGTACTTC

d_gene: NA
v_gene: TRBV7-8
abundance: NA
j_gene: TRBJ1-1
CDR3aa: CASSLGQANTEAFF
CDR3nt: TGTGCCAGCAGCTTAGGTCAGGCGAACACTGAAGCTTTCTTT

d_gene: TRBD2
v_gene: TRBV19
abundance: NA
j_gene: TRBJ2-3
CDR3aa: CASSGLAGADTQYF
CDR3nt: TGTGCCAGTAGTGGACTAGCGGGGGCAGATACGCAGTATTTT

d_gene: TRBD1
v_gene: TRBV4-3
abundance: NA
j_gene: TRBJ1-2
CDR3aa: CASSQQTGTGGGYTF
CDR3nt: TGCGCCAGCAGCCAACAAACCGGGACAGGGGGAGGCTACACCTTC

d_gene: TRBD1
v_gene: TRBV25-1
abundance: NA
j_gene: TRBJ2-7
CDR3aa: CASSEWGTGGEQYF
CDR3nt: TGTGCCAGCAGTGAATGGGGGACAGGGGGCGAGCAGTACTTC

d_gene: TRBD1
v_gene: TRBV7-2
abundance: NA
j_gene: TRBJ1-1
CDR3aa: CASSLFQGAAEAFF
CDR3nt: TGTGCCAGCAGCTTATTTCAGGGGGCGGCTGAAGCTTTCTTT

d_gene: NA
v_gene: TRBV5-5
abundance: NA
j_gene: TRBJ1-6
CDR3aa: CASVDRIYNSPLHF
CDR3nt: TGTGCCAGCGTAGACAGGATCTATAATTCACCCCTCCACTTT

d_gene: NA
v_gene: TRBV19
abundance: NA
j_gene: TRBJ1-5
CDR3aa: CASSPGGNSNQPQHF
CDR3nt: TGTGCCAGTAGCCCTGGGGGGAATAGCAATCAGCCCCAGCATTTT

d_gene: TRBD2
v_gene: TRBV18
abundance: NA
j_gene: TRBJ2-4
CDR3aa: CASSPGDYSYF
CDR3nt: TGTGCCAGCTCACCGGGGGACTACAGCTACTTC

d_gene: NA
v_gene: TRBV18
abundance: NA
j_gene: TRBJ2-6
CDR3aa: CASSPSLATLLSLPAGANVLTF
CDR3nt: TGTGCCAGCTCACCCTCACTAGCTACCTTACTCTCTCTACCCGCGGGGGCCAACGTCCTGACTTTC

d_gene: NA
v_gene: TRBV2
abundance: NA
j_gene: TRBJ2-2
CDR3aa: CASSAERGTGELFF
CDR3nt: TGTGCCAGCAGTGCTGAAAGGGGAACCGGGGAGCTGTTTTTT

d_gene: NA
v_gene: TRBV6-5
abundance: NA
j_gene: TRBJ1-2
CDR3aa: CASSPRGGWDGYTF
CDR3nt: TGTGCCAGCAGCCCCAGAGGGGGTTGGGATGGCTACACCTTC

d_gene: TRBD1
v_gene: TRBV6-7
abundance: NA
j_gene: TRBJ1-5
CDR3aa: CASSRHRGPWTNQPQHF
CDR3nt: TGTGCCAGCAGTCGTCACAGGGGCCCCTGGACCAATCAGCCCCAGCATTTT

d_gene: NA
v_gene: TRBV11-2
abundance: NA
j_gene: TRBJ2-6
CDR3aa: CASSLTAGANVLTF
CDR3nt: TGTGCCAGCAGCTTAACAGCTGGGGCCAACGTCCTGACTTTC

d_gene: NA
v_gene: TRBV7-9
abundance: NA
j_gene: TRBJ1-1
CDR3aa: CASSSLWTGDTEAFF
CDR3nt: TGTGCCAGCAGCTCCTTATGGACGGGAGACACTGAAGCTTTCTTT

d_gene: NA
v_gene: TRBV2
abundance: NA
j_gene: TRBJ2-7
CDR3aa: CASSGGRGVYEQYF
CDR3nt: TGTGCCAGCAGTGGGGGCAGGGGGGTGTACGAGCAGTACTTC

d_gene: TRBD1
v_gene: TRBV7-9
abundance: NA
j_gene: TRBJ1-1
CDR3aa: CASSLSGQGAEAFF
CDR3nt: TGTGCCAGCAGCTTATCGGGACAGGGGGCTGAAGCTTTCTTT

d_gene: NA
v_gene: TRBV2
abundance: NA
j_gene: TRBJ1-6
CDR3aa: CASSGRTGSSPLHF
CDR3nt: TGTGCCAGCAGTGGCCGAACAGGATCTTCACCCCTCCACTTT

d_gene: TRBD1
v_gene: TRBV6-4
abundance: once
j_gene: TRBJ1-1
CDR3aa: CASSDEEGAAEAFF
CDR3nt: TGTGCCAGCAGTGACGAGGAGGGGGCGGCTGAAGCTTTCTTT

d_gene: NA
v_gene: TRBV5-4
abundance: NA
j_gene: TRBJ2-5
CDR3aa: CASSQQETQYF
CDR3nt: TGTGCCAGCAGCCAACAAGAGACCCAGTACTTC

d_gene: TRBD1
v_gene: TRBV19
abundance: NA
j_gene: TRBJ1-2
CDR3aa: CASRDRGYGYTF
CDR3nt: TGTGCCAGTAGGGACAGGGGCTATGGCTACACCTTC

d_gene: NA
v_gene: TRBV30
abundance: NA
j_gene: TRBJ1-2
CDR3aa: CAWTGNYGYTF
CDR3nt: TGTGCCTGGACCGGGAACTATGGCTACACCTTC

d_gene: NA
v_gene: TRBV4-3
abundance: NA
j_gene: TRBJ2-1
CDR3aa: CASSPSKRGGWENEQFF
CDR3nt: TGCGCCAGCAGCCCCTCGAAGAGGGGGGGCTGGGAAAATGAGCAGTTCTTC

d_gene: NA
v_gene: TRBV6-1
abundance: NA
j_gene: TRBJ1-2
CDR3aa: CASSYANGYTF
CDR3nt: TGTGCCAGCAGTTACGCGAATGGCTACACCTTC

d_gene: NA
v_gene: TRBV6-1
abundance: NA
j_gene: TRBJ1-1
CDR3aa: CASSEAWVGGTEAFF
CDR3nt: TGTGCCAGCAGTGAAGCTTGGGTGGGGGGCACTGAAGCTTTCTTT

d_gene: TRBD1
v_gene: TRBV28
abundance: once
j_gene: TRBJ1-6
CDR3aa: CASSKPGQFYNSPLHF
CDR3nt: TGTGCCAGCAGCAAACCGGGACAGTTCTATAATTCACCCCTCCACTTT

d_gene: NA
v_gene: TRBV7-2
abundance: NA
j_gene: TRBJ1-2
CDR3aa: CASSLGYGDYGYTF
CDR3nt: TGTGCCAGCAGCTTAGGGTATGGAGACTATGGCTACACCTTC

d_gene: NA
v_gene: TRBV12-5
abundance: NA
j_gene: TRBJ1-2
CDR3aa: CASGLRSGQGGDYGYTF
CDR3nt: TGTGCTAGTGGTTTGCGTTCAGGCCAGGGTGGCGACTATGGCTACACCTTC

d_gene: NA
v_gene: TRBV2
abundance: few
j_gene: TRBJ1-6
CDR3aa: CASRPGTSSYNSPLHF
CDR3nt: TGTGCCAGCAGACCCGGGACAAGCTCCTATAATTCACCCCTCCACTTT

d_gene: NA
v_gene: TRBV25-1
abundance: NA
j_gene: TRBJ1-2
CDR3aa: CASSETGFGGYTF
CDR3nt: TGTGCCAGCAGTGAAACAGGGTTCGGTGGCTACACCTTC

d_gene: NA
v_gene: TRBV27
abundance: NA
j_gene: TRBJ1-6
CDR3aa: CASRSLARGLNSPLHF
CDR3nt: TGTGCCAGCAGATCCCTTGCCAGGGGTCTCAACTCACCCCTCCACTTT

d_gene: NA
v_gene: TRBV5-1
abundance: NA
j_gene: TRBJ1-1
CDR3aa: CASSAFTGSDTEAFF
CDR3nt: TGCGCCAGCAGCGCCTTCACAGGTAGTGACACTGAAGCTTTCTTT

d_gene: NA
v_gene: TRBV5-5
abundance: many
j_gene: TRBJ2-7
CDR3aa: CASSLGGTFTYEQYF
CDR3nt: TGTGCCAGCAGCTTGGGGGGCACTTTCACCTACGAGCAGTACTTC

d_gene: TRBD1
v_gene: TRBV6-6
abundance: once
j_gene: TRBJ1-2
CDR3aa: CASRPQGADGYTF
CDR3nt: TGTGCCAGCAGACCACAGGGGGCAGACGGCTACACCTTC

d_gene: NA
v_gene: TRBV6-1
abundance: NA
j_gene: TRBJ2-1
CDR3aa: CASTADFYNEQFF
CDR3nt: TGTGCCAGCACCGCGGACTTTTACAATGAGCAGTTCTTC

d_gene: TRBD1
v_gene: TRBV7-9
abundance: few
j_gene: TRBJ1-2
CDR3aa: CASSVTQTGVRGYTF
CDR3nt: TGTGCCAGCAGCGTCACCCAGACAGGGGTCCGTGGCTACACCTTC

d_gene: NA
v_gene: TRBV5-4
abundance: once
j_gene: TRBJ2-7
CDR3aa: CASSLAGRGAHEQYF
CDR3nt: TGTGCCAGCAGCTTGGCTGGCAGGGGAGCCCACGAGCAGTACTTC

d_gene: TRBD1
v_gene: TRBV29-1
abundance: NA
j_gene: TRBJ1-1
CDR3aa: CSVRGQAYTEAFF
CDR3nt: TGCAGCGTCCGGGGACAGGCATACACTGAAGCTTTCTTT

d_gene: NA
v_gene: TRBV6-1
abundance: NA
j_gene: TRBJ1-2
CDR3aa: CASDPTGLYGYTF
CDR3nt: TGTGCCAGCGACCCGACAGGCCTCTATGGCTACACCTTC

d_gene: NA
v_gene: TRBV18
abundance: NA
j_gene: TRBJ1-1
CDR3aa: CASQTGLNTEAFF
CDR3nt: TGTGCCAGCCAAACAGGGTTGAACACTGAAGCTTTCTTT

d_gene: NA
v_gene: TRBV21-1
abundance: NA
j_gene: TRBJ1-4
CDR3aa: CASSKGTDTNEKLFF
CDR3nt: TGTGCCAGCAGCAAGGGGACAGACACAAATGAAAAACTGTTTTTT

d_gene: TRBD1
v_gene: TRBV2
abundance: once
j_gene: TRBJ1-1
CDR3aa: CASREYLTGLTEAFF
CDR3nt: TGTGCCAGCAGGGAATACCTGACAGGGTTAACTGAAGCTTTCTTT

d_gene: NA
v_gene: TRBV9
abundance: NA
j_gene: TRBJ1-6
CDR3aa: CASSVAGGLYSPLHF
CDR3nt: TGTGCCAGCAGCGTAGCGGGGGGGCTATATTCACCCCTCCACTTT

d_gene: TRBD1
v_gene: TRBV6-5
abundance: once
j_gene: TRBJ1-5
CDR3aa: CASSPGQGNQPQHF
CDR3nt: TGTGCCAGCAGTCCCGGACAGGGCAATCAGCCCCAGCATTTT

d_gene: NA
v_gene: TRBV27
abundance: NA
j_gene: TRBJ1-2
CDR3aa: CASSLSSGGYFKGYTF
CDR3nt: TGTGCCAGCAGTTTATCCTCGGGGGGATACTTCAAGGGCTACACCTTC

d_gene: NA
v_gene: TRBV5-5
abundance: NA
j_gene: TRBJ2-7
CDR3aa: CASSFFLRESPSYEQYF
CDR3nt: TGTGCCAGCAGCTTCTTCCTTCGAGAGTCCCCGTCCTACGAGCAGTACTTC

d_gene: TRBD1
v_gene: TRBV6-1
abundance: NA
j_gene: TRBJ2-1
CDR3aa: CASTGQLSYNEQFF
CDR3nt: TGTGCCAGCACGGGACAGCTATCCTACAATGAGCAGTTCTTC